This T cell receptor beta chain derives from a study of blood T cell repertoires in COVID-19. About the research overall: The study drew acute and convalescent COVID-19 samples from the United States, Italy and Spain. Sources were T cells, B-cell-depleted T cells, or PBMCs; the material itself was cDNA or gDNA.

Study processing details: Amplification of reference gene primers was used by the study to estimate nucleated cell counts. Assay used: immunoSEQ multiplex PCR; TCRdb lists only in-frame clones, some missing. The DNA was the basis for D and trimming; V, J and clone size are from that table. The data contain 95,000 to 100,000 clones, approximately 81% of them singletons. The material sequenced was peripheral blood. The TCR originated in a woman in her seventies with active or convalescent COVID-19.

The CDR3 protein is CASSVGTSGGYNEQFF. CDR3 DNA: TGTGCCAGCAGCGTAGGGACTAGCGGGGGTTACAATGAGCAGTTCTTC. The chain employs TRBV9 and TRBJ2-1, with 13 nucleotides matching TRBD2. The V gene end was trimmed by 0 bases and the J gene end by 4 bases; junction bases not matched to a gene: 1. CDR3 length: 16 residues. Germline-derived CDR1 and CDR2 are SGDLS and YYNGEE. Filled out from reference TRBV9 and TRBJ2-1, the complete variable domain reads DSGVTQTPKHLITATGQRVTLRCSPRSGDLSVYWYQQSLDQGLQFLIQYYNGEERAKGNILERFSAQQFPDLHSELNLSSLELGDSALYFCASSVGTSGGYNEQFFGPGTRLTVL.